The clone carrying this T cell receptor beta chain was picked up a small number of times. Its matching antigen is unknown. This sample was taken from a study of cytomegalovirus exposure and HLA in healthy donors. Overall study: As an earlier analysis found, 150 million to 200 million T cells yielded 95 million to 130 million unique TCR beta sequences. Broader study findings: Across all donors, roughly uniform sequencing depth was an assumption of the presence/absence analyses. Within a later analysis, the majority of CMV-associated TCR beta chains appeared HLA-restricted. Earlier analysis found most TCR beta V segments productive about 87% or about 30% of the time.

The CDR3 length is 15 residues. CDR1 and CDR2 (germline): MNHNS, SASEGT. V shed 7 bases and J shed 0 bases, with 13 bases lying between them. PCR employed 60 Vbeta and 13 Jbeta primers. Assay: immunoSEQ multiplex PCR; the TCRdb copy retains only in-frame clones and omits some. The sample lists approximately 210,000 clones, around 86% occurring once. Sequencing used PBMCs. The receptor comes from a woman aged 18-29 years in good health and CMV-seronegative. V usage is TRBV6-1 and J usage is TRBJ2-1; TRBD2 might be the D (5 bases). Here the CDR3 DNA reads TGTGCCAGCACCCTACGGGGAAGCTCCTACAATGAGCAGTTCTTC. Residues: CASTLRGSSYNEQFF.